These 14 T cell receptor beta chains originate from one sample sequenced in a study of control samples from healthy donors and cancer patients. Sequenced by immunoSEQ multiplex PCR; TCRdb stores in-frame clones only, minus some. The sample shows some 13,000 clones, around 79% of them seen only once. Sample: formalin-fixed, paraffin-embedded tissue. The origin of the receptors is a male donor with melanoma.

The genes are TRBV5-1 and TRBJ2-2, with D unresolved. Germline CDR1 is SGHRS and CDR2 is YFSETQ. Trimming stripped 0 bases from V and 2 bases from J, with 5 bases between. The CDR3 is 14 residues long. The CDR3 loop reads CASSLGGNTGELFF. The CDR3 bases are TGCGCCAGCAGCTTGGGGGGAAACACCGGGGAGCTGTTTTTT. Together with reference TRBV5-1 and TRBJ2-2, the CDR3 gives the full variable domain: KAGVTQTPRYLIKTRGQQVTLSCSPISGHRSVSWYQQTPGQGLQFLFEYFSETQRNKGNFPGRFSGRQFSNSRSEMNVSTLELGDSALYLCASSLGGNTGELFFGEGSRLTVL.

This rearrangement joins TRBV5-1 to TRBJ1-4, with D perhaps matching TRBD1 (5 bases). The CDR3 consists of 14 residues. The germline V and J ends were trimmed by 0 bases and 7 bases, with 10 bases remaining between them. Germline V gene sequence: CDR1 SGHRS, CDR2 YFSETQ. The CDR3 loop reads CASSLAGRGEKLFF. For the CDR3, the DNA is TGCGCCAGCAGCTTGGCAGGGCGGGGTGAAAAACTGTTTTTT.

The V call is TRBV5-6, the J call TRBJ1-6; tentative D call: TRBD1 (5 bases). CDR3 length equals 15 residues. The germline V gene has CDR1 SGHDT and CDR2 YYEEEE. V shed 3 bases and J shed 11 bases, with 18 bases lying between them. The CDR3 coding sequence is TGTGCCAGCAGCTCTTGGGGACCACAGAGAGCACCCCTCCACTTT. This sequence encodes CASSSWGPQRAPLHF.

This chain links TRBV28 with TRBJ2-3, with D unclear. V was clipped by 3 bases and J by 2 bases, with 9 bases between them. The CDR3 runs to 14 residues. Germline V gene data show CDR1 as MDHEN and CDR2 as SYDVKM. The CDR3 nucleotides read TGTGCCAGCAGTTTCCTGGCAGACACAGATACGCAGTATTTT. This encodes CASSFLADTDTQYF. Combining the CDR3 with reference TRBV28 and TRBJ2-3 gives the whole variable domain DVKVTQSSRYLVKRTGEKVFLECVQDMDHENMFWYRQDPGLGLRLIYFSYDVKMKEKGDIPEGYSVSREKKERFSLILESASTNQTSMYLCASSFLADTDTQYFGPGTRLTVL.

The chain couples TRBV7-8 to TRBJ2-1; the D gene is possibly TRBD2 (5 bases). Trimming stripped 4 bases from V and 12 bases from J, with 13 bases between. CDR1 is SGHVS, CDR2 FQNEAQ, per germline. The CDR3 is made up of 12 amino acids. The chain's CDR3 is CASSSYKGGQFF. As DNA, the CDR3 is TGTGCCAGCAGCTCCTACAAAGGAGGGCAGTTCTTC.

This clone was detected only a few times. The V gene is TRBV24-1, the J gene TRBJ2-2; D might be TRBD1 or TRBD2, each matching 5 bases. Germline CDR1 is KGHDR and CDR2 is SFDVKD. The V end was cut by 3 bases, the J end by 6 bases, with 10 bases between. CDR3 length equals 14 residues. The CDR3: CATSDQGVAGELFF. DNA of the CDR3: TGTGCCACCAGTGATCAGGGAGTAGCCGGGGAGCTGTTTTTT.

The chain joins TRBV7-6 to TRBJ2-2; a possible D gene is TRBD2 (6 bases). V dropped 5 bases and J dropped 5 bases, with 12 bases sitting between them. The CDR3 totals 14 residues. CDR1 is SGHVS and CDR2 is FNYEAQ in the germline V gene. The CDR3 DNA follows: TGTGCCAGCAGCACCACCGGGGGAACCGGGGAGCTGTTTTTT. It specifies CASSTTGGTGELFF.

This clone was picked up a small number of times. The genes are TRBV6-2 or TRBV6-3 and TRBJ1-2, with D tentatively TRBD1 (5 bases). Between the trimmed V and J ends, which lost 3 bases and 8 bases, there was a span of 10 bases. CDR3 length: 12 amino acids. Germline V gives CDR1 MNHEY, CDR2 SVGEGT. The CDR3, as DNA: TGTGCCAGCAGTTATCAGGGAAGGGGCTACACCTTC. It is translated as CASSYQGRGYTF.

This clone was observed a few times. Distinct nucleotide sequences in the sample also encode this CDR3. The V gene is TRBV3-1 (or the pseudogene TRBV3-2), the J gene TRBJ1-1; the match to TRBD1 covers 9 bases. The V segment lost 4 bases and the J segment 1 base; nucleotides outside the gene matches: 4. Germline V lookup: CDR1 LGHDT, CDR2 YNNKEL (reference sequence). This CDR3 contains 15 residues. The CDR3 loop reads CASSPRGQGNTEAFF. CDR3 nucleotides: TGTGCCAGCAGCCCTAGGGGACAGGGGAACACTGAAGCTTTCTTT.

This clone was detected only once. It may be a read error: a sequence one base away is much more abundant. V usage is TRBV5-1 and J usage is TRBJ2-2; TRBD2 is a possible D gene (5 bases). This CDR3 comprises 12 residues. Germline V CDR1 and CDR2: SGHRS, YFSETQ. This CDR3 is CASSQNTGKLFF. The CDR3 DNA is TGCGCCAGCTCCCAGAACACCGGGAAGCTGTTTTTT.

This clone showed up just once. The chain links TRBV12-3 or TRBV12-4 to TRBJ2-5, with D tentatively TRBD2 (5 bases). V lost 3 bases to trimming and J lost 7 bases, with 12 bases between them. The CDR3 is made up of 13 amino acids. The CDR3 here is CASSFRTAGTQYF. The CDR3 DNA reads as TGTGCCAGCAGTTTTAGGACCGCGGGGACCCAGTACTTC.

The chain is built from TRBV5-1 and TRBJ2-3; D is perhaps TRBD1 (5 bases). Germline CDR1 SGHRS, CDR2 YFSETQ. With 0 bases removed from V and 4 bases from J, the gap between germline ends came to 9 bases. This CDR3 spans 14 amino acids. The CDR3 bases are TGCGCCAGCAGCTTGGACAGGAACGCAGATACGCAGTATTTT. Translation gives CASSLDRNADTQYF.

The chain carries TRBV11-1 and TRBJ2-3, with 8 nucleotides matching TRBD2. This CDR3 has 15 amino acids. Germline V gene data show CDR1 as SGHAT and CDR2 as FQDESV (reference sequence). The CDR3 coding sequence is TGTGCGAGCCTAGAGGCTAGCGGGCTCACAGATACGCAGTATTTT. Translation: CASLEASGLTDTQYF. Using reference TRBV11-1 and TRBJ2-3 for the parts outside the CDR3, the full variable domain is EAEVAQSPRYKITEKSQAVAFWCDPISGHATLYWYRQILGQGPELLVQFQDESVVDDSQLPKDRFSAERLKGVDSTLKIQPAELGDSAMYLCASLEASGLTDTQYFGPGTRLTVL.

V is TRBV6-2 or TRBV6-3 and J is TRBJ2-2; possibly TRBD1 for D (6 bases). CDR1 and CDR2 (germline): MNHEY, SVGEGT. The CDR3 covers 14 residues. The germline V and J ends were trimmed by 4 bases and 5 bases, with 11 bases remaining between them. As DNA, the CDR3 is TGTGCCAGCAGTTGGGGGCGCGGGACCGGGGAGCTGTTTTTT. Its protein product is CASSWGRGTGELFF.